This T cell receptor (beta chain) was identified during a study of T cell responses to AZD1222 COVID-19 vaccine (dated by TCRdb to about 2021). As for the study more broadly: AZD1222 recipients whose second dose came at about 4 weeks and those whose second dose came at about 12 weeks were combined into one group, since spike-specific TCR depth and breadth did not differ between the two schedules. TCR sequencing was performed for roughly 240 trial participants, of whom about 200 were given two doses of AZD1222 and 26 were given two doses of MenACWY control vaccine. Trial participants were enrolled by age into 18-55, 56-69 and 70-plus year subgroups, with approximately 150, 28 and 58 TCR-sequenced participants respectively.

General findings and caveats noted by the study authors: Epitopes outside the regions mutated in the B.1.351 and B.1.1.7 variants were reportedly recognized by nearly half of the unique spike-specific TCRs. Most participants were white British and females outnumbered males, and the authors suggested that clonal diversity may have been underestimated. After two AZD1222 doses, both the breadth and the depth of spike-specific TCRs were significantly higher than at day 0 and than in MenACWY recipients. Conclusions about previously exposed vaccinees are limited, since just 5 to 7 AZD1222 recipients were seropositive for SARS-CoV-2 at baseline. The 56-69-year group was small, and its depth increase did not reach significance, likely because of low power. The vaccine-associated CD4 TCRs covered the entire spike protein, and the dominant responses fell in regions 160-218 and 743-854. Because no day 14 peak-response samples were available, repertoires were characterized only after the peak T cell response.

A remark on this clone: Its antigen specificity is not known. One base away there is no much larger clone; base qualities are not given.

According to the study, the label for this sample's time point signals: baseline before first vaccination. The vaccinee samples were drawn from two UK trials, COV001 and COV002, one of which was a single-blind randomized controlled phase 2/3 trial testing AZD1222 (ChAdOx1 nCoV-19) in healthy adults. For TCRbeta chain sequencing, PBMC samples were collected from trial participants at day 0 and at day 28 after the second dose. The CDR3 regions of human TCRbeta chains were analyzed by immunosequencing. The original pipeline was this. TCRs in the repertoires were matched against a reference library of SARS-CoV-2-specific TCRs that had been generated with the MIRA antigen-specificity platform. Breadth meant the fraction of unique TCRs that were SARS-CoV-2-associated, whereas depth meant the fraction of total T cells that were SARS-CoV-2-associated. Using the MIRA data, each spike-specific TCR was assigned both to the spike region to which the TCR was reactive and to a CD4 or CD8 class. Log10-transformed breadth and depth values were compared by one-way ANOVA with Sidak's multiple comparisons tests. The source is immuneACCESS, and TCRdb retained only in-frame sequences with V and J called. Part of the clones is not carried over; for the studies checked, unresolved V genes explain less than half of this, and the remainder is unexplained. V, J and clone size reflect that table, while D and trimming were determined from the DNA. This sample comprises roughly 150,000 clones, around 92% of them detected only once. The ten largest make up around 1.5% of the sample.

Germline trimming: 5 bases from V, 6 bases from J; junction bases outside gene matches: 12. Taken from cysteine to phenylalanine, the CDR3 has 18 residues. Of all the DNA, just the CDR3 is kept, 54 bases in frame from base 1. The germline V gene encodes CDR1 SEHNR and CDR2 FQNEAQ (reference sequence). This clonotype originated in an adult in good health. The sample was peripheral blood, taken on day 0 of AZD1222 vaccination. This chain joins TRBV7-9 to TRBJ2-2, with 13 bases matching TRBD2. The CDR3 reads CASSNSPGLAGNPGELFF. The sequence in DNA is TGTGCCAGCAGCAATTCCCCGGGACTAGCGGGAAACCCCGGGGAGCTGTTTTTT.